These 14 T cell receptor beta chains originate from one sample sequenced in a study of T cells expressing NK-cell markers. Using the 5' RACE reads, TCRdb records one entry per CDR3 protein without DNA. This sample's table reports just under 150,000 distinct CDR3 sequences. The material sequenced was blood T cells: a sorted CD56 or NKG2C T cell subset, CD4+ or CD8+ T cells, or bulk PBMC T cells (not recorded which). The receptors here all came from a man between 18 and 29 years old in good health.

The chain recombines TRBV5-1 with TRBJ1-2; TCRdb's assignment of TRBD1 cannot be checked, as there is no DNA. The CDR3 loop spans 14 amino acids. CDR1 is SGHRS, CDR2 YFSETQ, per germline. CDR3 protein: CASSDRVGDFCYTF.

Here the CDR3 reads CASSLISGSQTGELFF. The chain recombines TRBV28 with TRBJ2-2; TCRdb names TRBD2, which stays unverified in the absence of DNA. The CDR3 runs to 16 residues. Germline lookup yields CDR1 MDHEN and CDR2 SYDVKM. Combining the CDR3 with reference TRBV28 and TRBJ2-2 gives the whole variable domain DVKVTQSSRYLVKRTGEKVFLECVQDMDHENMFWYRQDPGLGLRLIYFSYDVKMKEKGDIPEGYSVSREKKERFSLILESASTNQTSMYLCASSLISGSQTGELFFGEGSRLTVL.

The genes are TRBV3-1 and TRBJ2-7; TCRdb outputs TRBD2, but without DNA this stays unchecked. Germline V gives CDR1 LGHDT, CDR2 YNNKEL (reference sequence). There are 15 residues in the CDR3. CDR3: CASSQDASGAYEQYF.

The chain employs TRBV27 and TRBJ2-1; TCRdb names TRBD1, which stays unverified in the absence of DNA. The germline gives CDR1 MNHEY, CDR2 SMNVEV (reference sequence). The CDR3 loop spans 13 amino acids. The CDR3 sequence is CASSFGGGNEKFF.

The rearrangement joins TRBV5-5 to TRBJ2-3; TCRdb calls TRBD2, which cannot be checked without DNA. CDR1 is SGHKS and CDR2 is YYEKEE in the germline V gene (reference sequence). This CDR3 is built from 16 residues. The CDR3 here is CASSQRGTSGADTQYF.

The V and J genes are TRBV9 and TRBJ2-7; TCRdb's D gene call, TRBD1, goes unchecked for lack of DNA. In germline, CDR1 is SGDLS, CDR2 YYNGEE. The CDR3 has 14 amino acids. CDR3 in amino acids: CASSSSGTAYEQYF. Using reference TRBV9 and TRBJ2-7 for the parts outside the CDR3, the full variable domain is DSGVTQTPKHLITATGQRVTLRCSPRSGDLSVYWYQQSLDQGLQFLIQYYNGEERAKGNILERFSAQQFPDLHSELNLSSLELGDSALYFCASSSSGTAYEQYFGPGTRLTVT.

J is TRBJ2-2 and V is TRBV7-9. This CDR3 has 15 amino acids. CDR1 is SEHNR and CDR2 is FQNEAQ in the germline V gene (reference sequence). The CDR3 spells CASSLSGRDTGELFF.

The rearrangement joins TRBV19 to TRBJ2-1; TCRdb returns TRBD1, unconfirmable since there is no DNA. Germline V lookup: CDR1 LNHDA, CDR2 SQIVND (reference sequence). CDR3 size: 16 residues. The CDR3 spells CASNLSPRMGHNEQFF.

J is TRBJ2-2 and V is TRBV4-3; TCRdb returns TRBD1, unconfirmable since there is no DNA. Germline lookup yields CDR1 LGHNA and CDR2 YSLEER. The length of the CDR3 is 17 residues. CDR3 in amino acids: CASSQVGQRGNTGELFF.

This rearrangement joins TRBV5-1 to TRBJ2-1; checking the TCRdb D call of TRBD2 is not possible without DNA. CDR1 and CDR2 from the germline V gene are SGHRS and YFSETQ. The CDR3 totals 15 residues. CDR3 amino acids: CASSLGGNIYNEQFF. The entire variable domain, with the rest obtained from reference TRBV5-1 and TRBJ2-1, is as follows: KAGVTQTPRYLIKTRGQQVTLSCSPISGHRSVSWYQQTPGQGLQFLFEYFSETQRNKGNFPGRFSGRQFSNSRSEMNVSTLELGDSALYLCASSLGGNIYNEQFFGPGTRLTVL.

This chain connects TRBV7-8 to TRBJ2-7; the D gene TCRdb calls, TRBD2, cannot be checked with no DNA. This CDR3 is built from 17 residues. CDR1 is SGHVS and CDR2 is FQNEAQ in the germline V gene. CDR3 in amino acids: CASSSPSAAQGWHEQYF.

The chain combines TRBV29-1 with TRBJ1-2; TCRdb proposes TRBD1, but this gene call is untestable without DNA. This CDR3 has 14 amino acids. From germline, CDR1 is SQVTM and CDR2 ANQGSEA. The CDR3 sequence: CSVRGQASFYGYTF.

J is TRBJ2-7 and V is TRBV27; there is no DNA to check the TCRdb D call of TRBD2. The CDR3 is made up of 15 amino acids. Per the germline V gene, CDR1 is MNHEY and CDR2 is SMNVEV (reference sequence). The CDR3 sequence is CASSLQGLAGDEQYF.

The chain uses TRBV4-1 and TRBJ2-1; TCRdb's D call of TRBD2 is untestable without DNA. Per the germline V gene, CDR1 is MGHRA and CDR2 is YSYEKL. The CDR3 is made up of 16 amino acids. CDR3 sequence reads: CASSQELSGIYNEQFF.